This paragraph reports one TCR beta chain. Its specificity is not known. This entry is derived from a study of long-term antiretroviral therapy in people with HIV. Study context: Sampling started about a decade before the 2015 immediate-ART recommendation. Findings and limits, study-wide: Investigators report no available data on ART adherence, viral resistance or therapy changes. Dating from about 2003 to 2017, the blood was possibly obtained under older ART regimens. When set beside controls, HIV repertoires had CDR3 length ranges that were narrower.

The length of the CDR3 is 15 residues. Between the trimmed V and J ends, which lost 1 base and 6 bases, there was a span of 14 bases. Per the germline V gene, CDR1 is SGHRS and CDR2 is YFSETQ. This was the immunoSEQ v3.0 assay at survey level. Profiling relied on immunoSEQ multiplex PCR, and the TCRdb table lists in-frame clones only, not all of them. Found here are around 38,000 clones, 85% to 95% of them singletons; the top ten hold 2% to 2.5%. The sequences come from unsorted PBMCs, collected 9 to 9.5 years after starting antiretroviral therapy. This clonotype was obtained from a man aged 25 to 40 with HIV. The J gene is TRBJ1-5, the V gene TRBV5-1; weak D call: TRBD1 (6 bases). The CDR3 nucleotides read TGCGCCAGCAGCTTGACGGGGGCTCTCAGTCAGCCCCAGCATTTT. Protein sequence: CASSLTGALSQPQHF.